The 24 T cell receptor beta chains below all came from one sample that was sequenced in a study of T-cell reconstitution after alpha-beta-depleted transplantation in children. Unique molecular identifiers were incorporated during preparation of the TCRbeta library. From the PCR reads, TCRdb called clonotypes with MiXCR, one entry per CDR3 protein. This sample yields 550,000 to 600,000 distinct CDR3 sequences, of which under 30% are seen a single time; 13% to 15% belongs to the top ten. The sample was PBMCs, mostly from graft donor cells, taken 360 days after TCRalphabeta/CD19-depleted stem cell transplant. These receptors all come from a boy in the first two years of life who had a stem cell transplant for acute myeloid leukemia, so the T cells may come from the graft donor.

The rearrangement uses TRBV20-1 and TRBJ2-3; 7 bases are shared with TRBD1. J lost 0 bases, V lost 5 bases, and 17 bases had no gene match. Per germline, CDR1 DFQATT and CDR2 SNEGSKA (reference sequence). The CDR3 has 18 residues. CDR3 amino acids: CSADALQGPRYSTDTQYF. CDR3 sequence (DNA): TGCAGTGCTGACGCCTTACAGGGGCCCCGTTATAGCACAGATACGCAGTATTTT.

This sequence joins TRBV5-6 and TRBJ2-7; D is possibly TRBD1 or TRBD2 (5 bases each). The CDR3 sequence is 14 residues long. Trimming cost V 4 bases and J 6 bases, with 17 bases left between them. From germline, CDR1 is SGHDT and CDR2 YYEEEE. The CDR3, as DNA: TGTGCCAGCAGCATCGTGAGGGGTCAGGGCGAGCAGTACGTC. Its translation is CASSIVRGQGEQYV.

Comment on this clonotype: A read error may be the cause here, since a much bigger clone is one base away. The chain couples TRBV29-1 to TRBJ2-3; 7 positions agree with TRBD2. This CDR3 comprises 14 residues. The germline CDR1 and CDR2 sequences are SQVTM and ANQGSEA. V trimming: 7 bases; J trimming: 3 bases; junction bases outside the gene matches: 10. CDR3 DNA: TGCAGCGGGGGACTTGTGGGGGGGACAGATACGCAGTATTTT. This encodes CSGGLVGGTDTQYF.

The chain couples TRBV11-2 to TRBJ1-4; unclear D gene. V lost 2 bases and J lost 4, with 8 bases in between. The CDR3 loop spans 14 amino acids. Germline CDR1 SGHAT, CDR2 FQNNGV. The CDR3 reads CASSLSRRNEKLFF. As DNA, the CDR3 is TGTGCCAGCAGCTTAAGCAGGCGTAATGAAAAACTGTTTTTT. Full variable domain (outside the CDR3, taken from reference TRBV11-2 and TRBJ1-4): EAGVAQSPRYKIIEKRQSVAFWCNPISGHATLYWYQQILGQGPKLLIQFQNNGVVDDSQLPKDRFSAERLKGVDSTLKIQPAKLEDSAVYLCASSLSRRNEKLFFGSGTQLSVL.

This clonotype was picked up many times. This sequence joins TRBV20-1 and TRBJ2-2; D ambiguous. V shed 3 bases and J shed 5 bases, with 7 bases lying between them. The CDR3 is made up of 12 amino acids. Germline values: CDR1 DFQATT, CDR2 SNEGSKA (reference sequence). The CDR3 spells CSARLGTGELFF. The CDR3 DNA follows: TGCAGTGCTAGGTTAGGGACCGGGGAGCTGTTTTTT.

V is TRBV28 and J is TRBJ1-1; TRBD1 aligns across 9 bases. Germline V CDR1 and CDR2: MDHEN, SYDVKM. The V gene end was trimmed by 5 bases and the J gene end by 0 bases; junction bases not matched to a gene: 7. The CDR3 length is 16 residues. The CDR3 bases are TGTGCCAGCAGTCCAAGGACAGGGGATATGAACACTGAAGCTTTCTTT. It is translated as CASSPRTGDMNTEAFF.

This clonotype was counted many times. V gene TRBV6-5 combines with J gene TRBJ2-5; D gene unclear. V gave up 4 bases and J gave up 2 bases, with 11 bases separating them. Germline CDR1 reads MNHEY; CDR2 reads SVGAGI. The CDR3 extends over 14 amino acids. CDR3 DNA sequence: TGTGCCAGCAGTTCCCCCGGCAGACAAGAGACCCAGTACTTC. Amino acids: CASSSPGRQETQYF.

This clonotype was detected ten times or more. The chain uses TRBV5-1 and TRBJ1-4; no reliable D call. The V and J ends lost 0 bases and 6 bases respectively, with 6 bases between them. The CDR3 spans 13 residues. Germline values: CDR1 SGHRS, CDR2 YFSETQ. The DNA for the CDR3 is TGCGCCAGCAGCTTGGACCAGCATGAAAAACTGTTTTTT. Its translation is CASSLDQHEKLFF. The whole variable domain, filled in from reference TRBV5-1 and TRBJ1-4, reads KAGVTQTPRYLIKTRGQQVTLSCSPISGHRSVSWYQQTPGQGLQFLFEYFSETQRNKGNFPGRFSGRQFSNSRSEMNVSTLELGDSALYLCASSLDQHEKLFFGSGTQLSVL.

The chain is built from TRBV30 and TRBJ2-2, with 12 nucleotides matching TRBD2. After removal of 3 bases from V and 8 bases from J, the junction contained 10 bases not matched to a gene. The germline V gene has CDR1 GTSNPN and CDR2 SVGIG (reference sequence). The CDR3 length is 16 residues. CDR3 DNA: TGTGCCTGGAGCGGCAGACTAGCGGGGGTTTCTGGGGAGCTGTTTTTT. Residues: CAWSGRLAGVSGELFF. Variable domain in full (rest from reference TRBV30 and TRBJ2-2): SQTIHQWPATLVQPVGSPLSLECTVEGTSNPNLYWYRQAAGRGLQLLFYSVGIGQISSEVPQNLSASRPQDRQFILSSKKLLLSDSGFYLCAWSGRLAGVSGELFFGEGSRLTVL.

This clonotype showed up just a few times. This rearrangement joins TRBV24-1 to TRBJ2-5, with 9 nucleotides matching TRBD1. The CDR3 sequence is 15 residues long. V shed 3 bases and J 5 bases; nucleotides not matched to a gene: 6. Germline assignment: CDR1 KGHDR and CDR2 SFDVKD. The CDR3 sequence: CATSDRGTGSETQYF. CDR3 in DNA: TGTGCCACCAGTGATCGCGGGACAGGGTCCGAGACCCAGTACTTC.

In its sample, this clonotype was seen many times. The J gene is TRBJ2-7, the V gene TRBV10-3; maybe TRBD1 (6 bases). The CDR3 consists of 13 residues. From germline, CDR1 is ENHRY and CDR2 SYGVKD. V was trimmed by 3 bases and J by 3 bases, leaving 9 bases between them. CDR3 DNA sequence: TGTGCCATCAGTGACAGGGGCGACTACGAGCAGTACTTC. Its protein product is CAISDRGDYEQYF.

This clonotype was seen a few times. The V gene is TRBV11-3, the J gene TRBJ2-1; D is tentatively TRBD1 or TRBD2 (5 bases each). CDR1 SGHNT and CDR2 YENEEA come from the germline V gene. Trimming stripped 3 bases from V and 8 bases from J, with 14 bases between. The CDR3 runs 14 residues. DNA for the CDR3: TGTGCCAGCAGCTTCCGGGGACCCATCCATGAGCAGTTCTTC. Translating gives CASSFRGPIHEQFF.

The chain combines TRBV25-1 with TRBJ2-1, with a possible D match to TRBD1 (6 bases). Germline V lookup: CDR1 MGHDK, CDR2 SYGVNS. The CDR3 covers 16 residues. V lost 1 base and J lost 0, with 10 bases in between. The CDR3 protein is CASSELTGSSYNEQFF. In nucleotides, the CDR3 is TGTGCCAGCAGTGAATTAACAGGGAGCTCCTACAATGAGCAGTTCTTC.

This clonotype was observed many times. The rearrangement uses TRBV6-2 or TRBV6-3 and TRBJ2-1; possibly TRBD1 for D (6 bases). The V gene lost 0 bases and the J gene lost 5 bases, with 14 bases spanning the gap. Germline assignment: CDR1 MNHEY and CDR2 SVGEGT. The CDR3 spans 16 residues. Written as DNA, the CDR3 is TGTGCCAGCAGTTACTCGATGGGGGCCGTGAACAATGAGCAGTTCTTC. Translation gives CASSYSMGAVNNEQFF.

The chain combines TRBV5-5 with TRBJ2-7, with TRBD1 matching 8 bases. CDR1 is SGHKS, CDR2 YYEKEE, per germline (reference sequence). After removal of 1 base from V and 1 base from J, the junction contained 4 bases not matched to a gene. The CDR3 extends over 15 amino acids. The CDR3 DNA sequence: TGTGCCAGCAGCTTGCTCAGGGGGCCTTCCTACGAGCAGTACGTC. This translates into CASSLLRGPSYEQYV.

This clonotype has only a few counts. The gene calls are TRBV20-1 and TRBJ2-1; 7 nucleotides agree with TRBD2. The V segment lost 0 bases and the J segment 2 bases; nucleotides outside the gene matches: 4. CDR1 and CDR2 from the germline V gene are DFQATT and SNEGSKA (reference sequence). This CDR3 spans 15 amino acids. For the CDR3, the DNA is TGCAGTGCTAGAGATTGGCGGGAGACCTACAATGAGCAGTTCTTC. Protein: CSARDWRETYNEQFF.

V and J are TRBV12-3 or TRBV12-4 and TRBJ2-7, with D perhaps being TRBD1 or TRBD2 (6 bases each). This CDR3 comprises 17 residues. V lost 3 bases, J lost 0 bases, and 18 bases lay in between. The CDR3 spells CASSFGGGGPSSYEQYF. Written as DNA, the CDR3 is TGTGCCAGCAGTTTTGGGGGTGGGGGGCCTAGCTCCTACGAGCAGTACTTC.

This clonotype was counted between two and nine times. The J gene is TRBJ2-1, the V gene TRBV20-1; 9 bases are a match to TRBD2. Germline V gene lookup returns CDR1 DFQATT and CDR2 SNEGSKA (reference sequence). The CDR3 sequence is 17 residues long. The J segment lost 7 bases and the V segment lost 0 bases, leaving 13 bases of the junction unmatched. The CDR3 is CSARETLAGAHSNEQFF. The CDR3 DNA is TGCAGTGCTAGAGAGACCTTAGCGGGGGCGCACTCAAATGAGCAGTTCTTC.

Only a few counts were recorded for this clonotype. The rearrangement uses TRBV5-1 and TRBJ2-1; 11 bases agree with TRBD2. Losses at the gene ends were 4 bases for V and 6 bases for J; bases not matched to a gene: 18. The CDR3 is made up of 19 amino acids. CDR1 is SGHRS and CDR2 is YFSETQ in the germline V gene. CDR3 protein: CASSPLLPLLAGDGNEQFF. DNA for the CDR3: TGCGCCAGCAGCCCCCTCCTCCCCCTACTAGCGGGGGATGGCAATGAGCAGTTCTTC.

This clonotype was found many times. The V call is TRBV7-2, the J call TRBJ2-1; either TRBD1 or TRBD2 may supply D (6 bases each). V lost 0 bases to trimming and J lost 12 bases, with 9 bases between them. Per the germline V gene, CDR1 is SGHTA and CDR2 is FQGNSA. The CDR3 spans 12 residues. CDR3 coding DNA: TGTGCCAGCAGCTTAGCGGGGGGCGCGCAGTTCTTC. It specifies CASSLAGGAQFF.

This chain links TRBV6-1 with TRBJ1-5; 9 bases agree with TRBD1. V lost 6 bases and J lost 0; bases outside the gene matches: 3. The CDR3 runs 15 residues. Looked up from germline, CDR1 is MNHNS and CDR2 is SASEGT. This CDR3 reads CASRGQGPSNQPQHF. The CDR3 bases are TGTGCCAGCAGGGGACAGGGCCCTAGCAATCAGCCCCAGCATTTT.

At least ten counts were recorded for this clonotype. J is TRBJ2-1 and V is TRBV29-1; 8 bases match TRBD1. The germline gives CDR1 SQVTM, CDR2 ANQGSEA. The trim removed 4 bases at V and 6 bases at J, leaving 5 bases unmatched. The CDR3 is 13 residues long. In DNA, the CDR3 is TGCAGCGTTGCGTGGACAGGGACCAATGAGCAGTTCTTC. It yields the protein CSVAWTGTNEQFF.

This clonotype has more than one count but fewer than ten. J is TRBJ1-1 and V is TRBV5-1, with D unclear. Trimming shortened V by 4 bases and J by 1 base, and 8 bases separated the two germline ends. The CDR3 covers 13 residues. Germline V gives CDR1 SGHRS, CDR2 YFSETQ. The CDR3 nucleotides are TGCGCCAGCAGCGGCGCAGCGAACACTGAAGCTTTCTTT. Translation gives CASSGAANTEAFF.

This chain connects TRBV7-2 to TRBJ2-2; D not resolved. V lost 2 bases and J lost 7, with 8 bases in between. The CDR3 consists of 13 residues. The germline V gene encodes CDR1 SGHTA and CDR2 FQGNSA. The CDR3 reads CASSLWGNGELFF. CDR3 coding DNA: TGTGCCAGCAGCTTATGGGGAAACGGGGAGCTGTTTTTT.